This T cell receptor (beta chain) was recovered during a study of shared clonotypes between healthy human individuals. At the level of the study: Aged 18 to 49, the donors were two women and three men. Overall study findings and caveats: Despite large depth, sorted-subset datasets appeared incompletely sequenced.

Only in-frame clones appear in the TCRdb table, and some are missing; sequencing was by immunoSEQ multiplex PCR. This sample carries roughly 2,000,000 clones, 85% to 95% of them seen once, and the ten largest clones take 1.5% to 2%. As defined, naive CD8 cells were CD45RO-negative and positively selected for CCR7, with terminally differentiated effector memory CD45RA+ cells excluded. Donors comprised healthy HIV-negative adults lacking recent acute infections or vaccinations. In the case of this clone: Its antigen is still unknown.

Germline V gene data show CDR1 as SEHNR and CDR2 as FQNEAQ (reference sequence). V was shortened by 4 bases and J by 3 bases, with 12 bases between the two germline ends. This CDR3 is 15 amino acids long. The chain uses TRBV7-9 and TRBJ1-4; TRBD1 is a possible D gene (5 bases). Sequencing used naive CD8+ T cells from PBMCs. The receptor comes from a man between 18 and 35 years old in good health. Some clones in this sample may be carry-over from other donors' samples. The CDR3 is CASSSLRDANEKLFF. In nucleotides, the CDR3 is TGTGCCAGCAGCTCACTCCGGGACGCTAATGAAAAACTGTTTTTT.